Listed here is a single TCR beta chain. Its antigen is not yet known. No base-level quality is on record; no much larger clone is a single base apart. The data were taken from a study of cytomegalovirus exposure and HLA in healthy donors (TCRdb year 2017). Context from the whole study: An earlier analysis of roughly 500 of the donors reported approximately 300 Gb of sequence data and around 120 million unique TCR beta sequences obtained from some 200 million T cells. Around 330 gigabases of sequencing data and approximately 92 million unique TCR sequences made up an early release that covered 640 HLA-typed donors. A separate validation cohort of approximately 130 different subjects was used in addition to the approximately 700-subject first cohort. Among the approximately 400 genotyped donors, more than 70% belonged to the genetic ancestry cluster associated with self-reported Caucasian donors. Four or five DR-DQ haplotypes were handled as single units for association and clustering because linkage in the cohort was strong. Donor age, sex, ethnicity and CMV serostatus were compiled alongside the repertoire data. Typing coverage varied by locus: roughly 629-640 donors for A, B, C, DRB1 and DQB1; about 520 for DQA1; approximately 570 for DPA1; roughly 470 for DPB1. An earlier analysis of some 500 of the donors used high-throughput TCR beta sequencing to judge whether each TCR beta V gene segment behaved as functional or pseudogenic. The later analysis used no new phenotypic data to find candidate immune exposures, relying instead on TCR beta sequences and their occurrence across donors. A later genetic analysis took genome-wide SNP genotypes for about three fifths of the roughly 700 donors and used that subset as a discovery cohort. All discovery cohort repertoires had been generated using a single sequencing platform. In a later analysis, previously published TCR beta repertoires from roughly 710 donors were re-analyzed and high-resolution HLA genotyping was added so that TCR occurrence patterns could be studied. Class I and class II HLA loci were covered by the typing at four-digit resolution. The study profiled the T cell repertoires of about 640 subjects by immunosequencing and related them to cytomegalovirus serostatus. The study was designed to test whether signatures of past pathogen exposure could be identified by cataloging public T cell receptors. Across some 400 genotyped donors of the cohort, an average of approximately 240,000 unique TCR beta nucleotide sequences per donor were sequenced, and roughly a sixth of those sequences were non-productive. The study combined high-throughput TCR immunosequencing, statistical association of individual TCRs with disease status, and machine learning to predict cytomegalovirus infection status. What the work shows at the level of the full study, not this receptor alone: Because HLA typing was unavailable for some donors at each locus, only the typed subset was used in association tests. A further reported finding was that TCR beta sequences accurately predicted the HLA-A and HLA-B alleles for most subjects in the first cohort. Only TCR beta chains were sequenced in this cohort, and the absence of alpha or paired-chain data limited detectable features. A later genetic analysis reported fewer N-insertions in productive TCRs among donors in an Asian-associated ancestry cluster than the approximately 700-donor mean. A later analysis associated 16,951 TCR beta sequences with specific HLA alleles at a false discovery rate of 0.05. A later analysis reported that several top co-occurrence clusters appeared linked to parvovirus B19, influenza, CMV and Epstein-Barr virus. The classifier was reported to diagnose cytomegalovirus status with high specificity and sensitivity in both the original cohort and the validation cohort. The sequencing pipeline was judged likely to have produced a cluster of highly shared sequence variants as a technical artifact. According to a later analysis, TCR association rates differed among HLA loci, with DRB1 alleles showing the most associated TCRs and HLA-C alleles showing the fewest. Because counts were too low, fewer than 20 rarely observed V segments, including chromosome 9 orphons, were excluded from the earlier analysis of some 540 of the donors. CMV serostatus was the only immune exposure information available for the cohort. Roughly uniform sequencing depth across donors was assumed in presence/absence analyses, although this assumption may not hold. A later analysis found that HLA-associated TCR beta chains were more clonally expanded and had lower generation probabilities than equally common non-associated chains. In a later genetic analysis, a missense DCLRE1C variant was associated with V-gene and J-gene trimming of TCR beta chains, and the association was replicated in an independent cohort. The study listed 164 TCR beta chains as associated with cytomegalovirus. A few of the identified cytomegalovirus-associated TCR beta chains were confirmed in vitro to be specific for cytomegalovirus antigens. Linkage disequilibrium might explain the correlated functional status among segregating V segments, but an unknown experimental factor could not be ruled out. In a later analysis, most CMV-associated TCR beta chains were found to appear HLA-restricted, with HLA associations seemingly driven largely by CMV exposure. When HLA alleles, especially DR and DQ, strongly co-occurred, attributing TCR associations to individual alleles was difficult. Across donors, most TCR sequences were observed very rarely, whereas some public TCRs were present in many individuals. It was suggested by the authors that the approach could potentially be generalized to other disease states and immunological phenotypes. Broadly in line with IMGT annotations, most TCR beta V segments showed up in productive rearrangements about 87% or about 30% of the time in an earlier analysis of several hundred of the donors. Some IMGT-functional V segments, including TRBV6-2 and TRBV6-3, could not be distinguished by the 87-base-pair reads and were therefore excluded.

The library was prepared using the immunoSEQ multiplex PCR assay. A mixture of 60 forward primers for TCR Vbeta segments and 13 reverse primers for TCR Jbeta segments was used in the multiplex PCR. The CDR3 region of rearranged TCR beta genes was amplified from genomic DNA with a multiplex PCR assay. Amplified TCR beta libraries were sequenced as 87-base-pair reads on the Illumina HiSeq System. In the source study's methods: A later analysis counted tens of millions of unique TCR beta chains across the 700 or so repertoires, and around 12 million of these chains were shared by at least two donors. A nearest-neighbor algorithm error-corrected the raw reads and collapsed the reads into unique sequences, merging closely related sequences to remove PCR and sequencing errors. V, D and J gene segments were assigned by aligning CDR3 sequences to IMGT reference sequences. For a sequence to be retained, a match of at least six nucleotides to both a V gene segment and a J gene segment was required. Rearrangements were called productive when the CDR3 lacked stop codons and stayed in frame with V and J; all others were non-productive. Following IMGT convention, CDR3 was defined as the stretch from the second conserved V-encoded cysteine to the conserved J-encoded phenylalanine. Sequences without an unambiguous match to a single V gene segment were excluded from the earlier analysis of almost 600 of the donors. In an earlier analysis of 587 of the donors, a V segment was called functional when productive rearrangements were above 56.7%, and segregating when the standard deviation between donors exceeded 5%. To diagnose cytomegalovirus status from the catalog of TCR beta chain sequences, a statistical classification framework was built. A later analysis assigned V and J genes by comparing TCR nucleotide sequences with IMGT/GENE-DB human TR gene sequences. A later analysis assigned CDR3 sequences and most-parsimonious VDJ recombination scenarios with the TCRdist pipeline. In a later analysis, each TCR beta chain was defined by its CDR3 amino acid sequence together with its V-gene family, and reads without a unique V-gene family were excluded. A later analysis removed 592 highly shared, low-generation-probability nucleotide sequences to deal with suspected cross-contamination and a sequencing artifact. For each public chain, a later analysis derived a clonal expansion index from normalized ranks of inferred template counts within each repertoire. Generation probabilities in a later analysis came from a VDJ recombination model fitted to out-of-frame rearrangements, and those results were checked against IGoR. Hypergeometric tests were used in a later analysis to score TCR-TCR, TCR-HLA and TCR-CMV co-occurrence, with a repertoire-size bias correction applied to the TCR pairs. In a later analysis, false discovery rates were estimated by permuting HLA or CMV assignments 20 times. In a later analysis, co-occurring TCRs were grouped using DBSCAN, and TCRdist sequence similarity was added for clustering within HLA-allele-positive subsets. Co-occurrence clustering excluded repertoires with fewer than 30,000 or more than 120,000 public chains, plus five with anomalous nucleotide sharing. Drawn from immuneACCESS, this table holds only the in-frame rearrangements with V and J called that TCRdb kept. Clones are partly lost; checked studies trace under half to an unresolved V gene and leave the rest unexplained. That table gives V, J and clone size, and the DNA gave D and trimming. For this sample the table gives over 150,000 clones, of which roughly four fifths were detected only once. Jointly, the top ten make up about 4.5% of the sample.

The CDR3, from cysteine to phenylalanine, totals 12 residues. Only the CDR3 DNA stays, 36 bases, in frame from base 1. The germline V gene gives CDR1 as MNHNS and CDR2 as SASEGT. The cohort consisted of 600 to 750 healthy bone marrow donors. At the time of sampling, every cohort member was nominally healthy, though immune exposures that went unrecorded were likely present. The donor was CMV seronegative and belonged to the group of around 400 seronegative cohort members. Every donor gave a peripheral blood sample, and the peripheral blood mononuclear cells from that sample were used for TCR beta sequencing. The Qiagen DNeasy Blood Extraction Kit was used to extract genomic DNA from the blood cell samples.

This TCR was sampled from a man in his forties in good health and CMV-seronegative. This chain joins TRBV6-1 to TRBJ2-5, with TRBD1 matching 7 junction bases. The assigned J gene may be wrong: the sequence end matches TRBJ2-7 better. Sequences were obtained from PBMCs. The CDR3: CASSRTGYEQYF. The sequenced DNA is TGTGCCAGCAGCCGGACAGGCTACGAGCAGTACTTC.